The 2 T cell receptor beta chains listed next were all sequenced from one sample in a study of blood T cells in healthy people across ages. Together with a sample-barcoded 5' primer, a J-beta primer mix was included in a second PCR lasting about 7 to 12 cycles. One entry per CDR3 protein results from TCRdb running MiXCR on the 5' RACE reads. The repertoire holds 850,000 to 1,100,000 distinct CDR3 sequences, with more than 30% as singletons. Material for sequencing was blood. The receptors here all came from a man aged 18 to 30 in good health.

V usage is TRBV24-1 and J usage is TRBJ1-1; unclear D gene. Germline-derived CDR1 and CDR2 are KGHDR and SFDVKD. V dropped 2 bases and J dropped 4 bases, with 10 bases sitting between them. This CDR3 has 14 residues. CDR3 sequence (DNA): TGTGCCACCAGTGATTGGAGGAAATCCACTGAAGCTTTCTTT. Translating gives CATSDWRKSTEAFF.

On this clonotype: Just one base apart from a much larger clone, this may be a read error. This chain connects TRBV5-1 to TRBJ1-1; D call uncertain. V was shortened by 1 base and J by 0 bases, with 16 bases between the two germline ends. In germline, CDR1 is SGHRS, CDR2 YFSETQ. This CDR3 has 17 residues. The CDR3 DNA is TGCGCCAGCAGCTTGCGGGGTGGGGATTACATGAACACTGAAGCTTTCTTT. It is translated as CASSLRGGDYMNTEAFF.